This is a list of T cell receptor beta chains from one sample in a study of regulatory T cells in long-lasting Graves disease. TCRdb re-analysed the multiplex PCR reads in MiXCR, keeping a single row per CDR3 protein. The sample includes about 440,000 distinct CDR3 sequences, approximately 16% seen only once; the top ten take 9.5% to 12%. These data also formed part of another study, on T cells in Graves' hyperthyroidism and ophthalmopathy.

Material: peripheral blood mononuclear cells (PBMCs), obtained at new diagnosis, from a patient treated with antithyroid drugs. These receptors all come from a woman aged 25 to 45 with Graves disease. Both conserved end residues are part of each CDR3. Each record gives: CDR3 length, D gene, V gene, clone size, J gene, CDR3 protein, CDR3 DNA. The D gene is left open where the match is weak. Not all rows give a size; the values are once, few, many and, for expanded clones, a class.

15	TRBD2	TRBV7-9	many	TRBJ2-5	CASSLGGLNQETQYF	TGTGCCAGCAGCTTGGGGGGACTAAACCAAGAGACCCAGTACTTC
17	TRBD2	TRBV7-2	.	TRBJ2-6	CASSRNAAGVGANVLTF	TGTGCCAGCAGCCGTAATGCAGCGGGAGTTGGGGCCAACGTCCTGACTTTC
14	TRBD2	TRBV28	many	TRBJ2-3	CASHGRGVPDTQYF	TGTGCCAGCCACGGGAGGGGGGTCCCAGATACGCAGTATTTT
14	.	TRBV6-5	many	TRBJ1-5	CASSYSSQGQPQHF	TGTGCCAGCAGTTACTCGTCCCAGGGACAGCCCCAGCATTTT
10	.	TRBV30	many	TRBJ2-7	CAWGRRQQYF	TGTGCCTGGGGAAGGAGGCAGCAGTACTTC
15	TRBD2	TRBV20-1	many	TRBJ2-3	CSARRSGRPTDTQYF	TGCAGTGCTAGACGTAGCGGGAGGCCCACAGATACGCAGTATTTT
17	.	TRBV4-2	few	TRBJ2-1	CASSQARRLSSYNEQFF	TGTGCCAGCAGCCAAGCCCGGCGCCTGAGCTCCTACAATGAGCAGTTCTTC
17	.	TRBV28	many	TRBJ1-2	CASSARRGTTRVYGYTF	TGTGCCAGCAGTGCACGACGCGGGACGACAAGGGTCTATGGCTACACCTTC
15	.	TRBV5-1	many	TRBJ2-3	CASSFSGSSTDTQYF	TGTGCCAGCAGCTTCTCCGGGTCTAGCACAGATACGCAGTATTTT
13	TRBD1	TRBV6-2/TRBV6-3	few	TRBJ1-2	CASGDRADYGYTF	TGTGCCAGCGGGGACAGGGCAGACTATGGCTACACCTTC
16	.	TRBV28	many	TRBJ2-7	CASSLISGPSTSEQYF	TGTGCCAGCAGTTTAATCTCGGGACCGTCGACCTCCGAGCAGTACTTC
18	.	TRBV4-1	.	TRBJ1-6	CASSQAGEKSSYNSPLHF	TGCGCCAGCAGCCAAGCGGGAGAGAAGAGCTCCTATAATTCACCCCTCCACTTT
15	.	TRBV10-1	.	TRBJ2-7	CASSERPGPLYEQYF	TGCGCCAGCAGTGAGAGGCCGGGGCCCCTATACGAGCAGTACTTC
15	.	TRBV4-1	few	TRBJ2-1	CASSPKTPEHNEQFF	TGCGCCAGCAGTCCGAAGACTCCTGAACACAATGAGCAGTTCTTC
15	.	TRBV12-5	many	TRBJ2-1	CASGTGTRPWDEQFF	TGTGCTAGTGGCACAGGGACCCGACCTTGGGACGAGCAGTTCTTC
15	TRBD1	TRBV27	many	TRBJ2-1	CASRQTGGSYNEQFF	TGTGCCAGCAGACAAACAGGGGGCTCCTACAATGAGCAGTTCTTC
15	TRBD1	TRBV7-9	.	TRBJ2-7	CASSFPGQGAYEQYF	TGTGCCAGCAGCTTTCCGGGACAGGGGGCTTACGAGCAGTACTTC
14	.	TRBV28	.	TRBJ2-7	CASRDGTLSYEQYF	TGTGCCAGCAGAGACGGGACCCTGTCCTACGAGCAGTACTTC
13	.	TRBV9	.	TRBJ1-1	CASSVAQKTEAFF	TGTGCCAGCAGCGTAGCTCAAAAGACTGAAGCTTTCTTT
15	.	TRBV18	many	TRBJ1-4	CASSPTGTANEKLFF	TGTGCCAGCTCACCTACCGGGACGGCGAATGAAAAACTGTTTTTT
12	.	TRBV5-6	many	TRBJ1-2	CASRRSLYGYTF	TGTGCCAGCAGACGAAGCCTTTATGGCTACACCTTC
13	TRBD1	TRBV28	many	TRBJ2-7	CASRGQGENEQYF	TGTGCCAGCAGGGGACAGGGGGAGAACGAGCAGTACTTC
12	.	TRBV20-1	many	TRBJ1-5	CSARGQPQPQHF	TGCAGTGCTAGAGGCCAGCCTCAGCCCCAGCATTTT
15	TRBD1	TRBV11-2	many	TRBJ2-1	CASSLERTGGNEQFF	TGTGCCAGCAGCTTAGAACGGACAGGGGGCAATGAGCAGTTCTTC
13	.	TRBV30	few	TRBJ2-2	CAVRRLNTGELFF	TGTGCCGTCCGGCGACTTAACACCGGGGAGCTGTTTTTT
19	TRBD1	TRBV20-1	many	TRBJ2-1	CSQSAGTGGGSGSYNEQFF	TGCAGTCAGTCTGCCGGGACAGGGGGTGGGTCTGGGTCCTACAATGAGCAGTTCTTC
15	.	TRBV14	few	TRBJ2-2	CASSQDTGYTGELFF	TGTGCCAGCAGCCAAGATACCGGTTACACCGGGGAGCTGTTTTTT
15	.	TRBV3-1	many	TRBJ2-7	CASSRSWTPTYEQYF	TGTGCCAGCAGCCGGTCCTGGACCCCAACCTACGAGCAGTACTTC